Listed here are 18 T cell receptor beta chains from one sample, sequenced in a study of blood T cells in healthy people across ages (dated by TCRdb to 2014 to 2015). Library creation used 5' RACE. This sample was sequenced with an Illumina HiSeq 2500. A second PCR of roughly 7 to 11 cycles was run with a J-beta primer mix and a sample-barcoded 5' primer. TCRdb reprocessed the public reads (quality trimming at Q25 with fastp, clone calling with MiXCR) and kept in-frame beta chains. Under each unique CDR3 protein, matching rows form one entry showing the most common genes and DNA. The sample table contains approximately 1,000,000 distinct CDR3 sequences; only one count was recorded for more than 40% of them. 15% to 20% of the sample belongs to the ten largest clones. Material for sequencing was blood. The source is an older woman in good health.

This chain connects TRBV29-1 to TRBJ1-1, with 8 bases fitting TRBD1. The CDR3 runs to 17 residues. V dropped 4 bases and J dropped 0; count of bases not matched to a gene: 13. CDR1 and CDR2 from the germline V gene are SQVTM and ANQGSEA. The CDR3 bases are TGCAGCGTTGCGCCCGGACAGGGAGGGTGGATGAACACTGAAGCTTTCTTT. The encoded protein is CSVAPGQGGWMNTEAFF.

This clonotype was detected a few times. The chain has TRBV12-3 or TRBV12-4 and TRBJ2-3; D may be TRBD1 (5 bases). Trimming took 2 bases from V and 3 from J, leaving 12 bases between them. CDR3 length: 15 residues. The CDR3: CASSLSPPGTDTQYF. In nucleotides, the CDR3 is TGTGCCAGCAGTTTATCTCCGCCAGGGACAGATACGCAGTATTTT.

The V call is TRBV2, the J call TRBJ2-3, with 8 bases lining up with TRBD1. With 3 bases clipped from V and 5 bases from J, the junction kept 7 bases outside the gene matches. The germline gives CDR1 SNHLY, CDR2 FYNNEI. The CDR3 extends over 15 amino acids. In nucleotides, the CDR3 is TGTGCCAGCAGTGACCGGGCAGGGGGCATAGATACGCAGTATTTT. It yields the protein CASSDRAGGIDTQYF.

The J gene is TRBJ2-1, the V gene TRBV7-8, with 9 bases fitting TRBD2. V was pared by 1 base and J by 8 bases, with 12 bases of the junction left unmatched. This CDR3 has 17 amino acids. Germline-derived CDR1 and CDR2 are SGHVS and FQNEAQ. In nucleotides, the CDR3 is TGTGCCAGCAGCTTAGGGAGTAGCGGGAGCTACGTCGATGAGCAGTTCTTC. This sequence encodes CASSLGSSGSYVDEQFF.

In this sample, this clonotype turned up a few times. The chain uses TRBV28 and TRBJ2-5, with a tentative D call TRBD1 (6 bases). Trimming shortened V by 5 bases and J by 4 bases, and 17 bases separated the two germline ends. The CDR3 spans 15 residues. Germline assignment: CDR1 MDHEN and CDR2 SYDVKM. The CDR3 loop reads CASSPFEGTLETQYF. The CDR3, as DNA: TGTGCCAGCAGTCCCTTCGAAGGGACATTAGAGACCCAGTACTTC.

The rearrangement joins TRBV2 to TRBJ2-7, with 8 bases that match TRBD2. From germline, CDR1 is SNHLY and CDR2 FYNNEI. The CDR3 has 16 amino acids. V gave up 3 bases and J gave up 7 bases; unmatched junction bases: 14. In DNA, the CDR3 is TGTGCCAGCAGTGATCCAACTAGCGGAATAAACAATGAGCAGTACTTC. This translates into CASSDPTSGINNEQYF.

The CDR3 sequence: CASSLDRDEKLFF. The DNA for the CDR3 is TGTGCCAGCAGCTTAGACAGGGATGAAAAACTGTTTTTT. V usage is TRBV13 and J usage is TRBJ1-4; perhaps TRBD1 as D (6 bases). The germline V gene has CDR1 PRHDT and CDR2 FYEKMQ (reference sequence). This CDR3 is built from 13 residues. The V end was cut by 1 base, the J end by 6 bases, with 6 bases between. Complete variable domain (other parts from reference TRBV13 and TRBJ1-4): AAGVIQSPRHLIKEKRETATLKCYPIPRHDTVYWYQQGPGQDPQFLISFYEKMQSDKGSIPDRFSAQQFSDYHSELNMSSLELGDSALYFCASSLDRDEKLFFGSGTQLSVL.

Points on this clonotype: This may be a read error: a much more frequent sequence differs by one nucleotide. The chain is built from TRBV6-5 and TRBJ2-3, with 11 nucleotides matching TRBD2. The CDR3 totals 18 residues. The V and J ends lost 0 bases and 4 bases, in that order; junction bases with no gene match: 9. CDR1 and CDR2 (germline): MNHEY, SVGAGI. The CDR3 sequence is CASSYSIDGTSGADTQYF. CDR3 coding DNA: TGTGCCAGCAGTTACTCGATCGACGGGACTAGCGGCGCAGATACGCAGTATTTT.

V usage is TRBV18 and J usage is TRBJ2-3; 7 bases line up with TRBD1. V lost 5 bases to trimming and J lost 6 bases; unmatched junction nucleotides: 14. The CDR3 length is 16 residues. Germline values: CDR1 KGHSH, CDR2 LQKENI. CDR3 amino acids: CASSKDRVSGSDTQYF. The DNA of the CDR3 is TGTGCCAGCTCAAAAGACAGGGTATCGGGTTCGGATACGCAGTATTTT.

This sequence joins TRBV12-3 or TRBV12-4 and TRBJ2-1; D remains unclear. The CDR3 contains 13 residues. V was trimmed by 7 bases and J by 6 bases, leaving 13 bases between them. The chain's CDR3 is CASTWAWGNEQFF. CDR3 coding DNA: TGTGCCAGCACCTGGGCCTGGGGCAATGAGCAGTTCTTC.

This clonotype has a handful of counts. J is TRBJ2-1 and V is TRBV29-1; D gene ambiguous. V lost 4 bases to trimming and J lost 3 bases, with 13 bases between them. CDR1 SQVTM and CDR2 ANQGSEA come from the germline V gene. CDR3 length: 14 amino acids. CDR3 sequence: CSVVSLNGYNEQFF. CDR3 DNA sequence: TGCAGCGTTGTATCCCTAAACGGCTACAATGAGCAGTTCTTC.

Turning to this clonotype: Mismatch with germline at one junction end may stem from a read error. The V gene is TRBV6-1, the J gene TRBJ2-7, with D possibly being TRBD2 (5 bases). The J call is in doubt because the DNA end fits TRBJ2-4 better. Germline V CDR1 and CDR2: MNHNS, SASEGT. The CDR3 has 14 residues. CDR3 region: CTSSDQTGVDIQYF. The DNA for the CDR3 is TGTACCAGCAGTGACCAAACCGGGGTTGACATTCAGTACTTC.

This clonotype showed up just a few times. J is TRBJ2-4 and V is TRBV4-2; 7 bases agree with TRBD2. This CDR3 comprises 19 residues. The ends lost 4 bases at V and 2 bases at J; junction bases unmatched: 17. The V gene's germline CDR1 is LGHNA and CDR2 YNFKEQ. The CDR3 reads CASSLLGGSPDATKNIQYF. The CDR3 nucleotides are TGTGCCAGCAGCCTACTTGGCGGGAGCCCTGATGCGACCAAAAACATTCAGTACTTC.

This sequence joins TRBV6-6 and TRBJ1-1; D is undetermined. Germline V CDR1 and CDR2: MNHNY, SVGAGI (reference sequence). Between the trimmed V and J ends, which lost 5 bases and 1 base, there was a span of 11 bases. The CDR3 totals 14 residues. CDR3 in DNA: TGTGCCAGCAGTAACCCGGCGGGGAACACTGAAGCTTTCTTT. Translated, it gives CASSNPAGNTEAFF.

This clonotype was counted a few times. The rearrangement joins TRBV18 to TRBJ2-4, with 7 positions matching TRBD1. CDR3 size: 16 residues. With V trimmed by 2 bases and J by 1 base, 5 bases remained unmatched. The V gene's germline CDR1 is KGHSH and CDR2 LQKENI. DNA for the CDR3: TGTGCCAGCTCACCAGGCACAGGGGTTGCCAAAAACATTCAGTACTTC. This sequence encodes CASSPGTGVAKNIQYF.

The table lists this clonotype with a few counts. The chain employs TRBV6-5 and TRBJ2-1, with 7 nucleotides matching TRBD2. V dropped 1 base and J dropped 8; count of bases not matched to a gene: 5. CDR1 is MNHEY, CDR2 SVGAGI, per germline. This CDR3 is 14 amino acids long. CDR3: CASSYLRLADEQFF. The CDR3 coding sequence is TGTGCCAGCAGTTACTTACGACTAGCTGATGAGCAGTTCTTC.

V usage is TRBV15 and J usage is TRBJ2-1; 9 bases are shared with TRBD1. V trimming: 0 bases; J trimming: 8 bases; junction bases outside the gene matches: 8. CDR1 LNHNV and CDR2 YYDKDF come from the germline V gene (reference sequence). This CDR3 has 16 amino acids. As DNA, the CDR3 is TGTGCCACCAGCAGAGATAAGGGGACAGGGAGTCATGAGCAGTTCTTC. Its protein is CATSRDKGTGSHEQFF.

This chain links TRBV28 with TRBJ2-4; D uncertain. The CDR3 has 15 amino acids. Germline assignment: CDR1 MDHEN and CDR2 SYDVKM. With 2 bases removed from V and 1 base from J, the gap between germline ends came to 9 bases. The CDR3 here is CASSLPLGAKNIQYF. Here the CDR3 DNA reads TGTGCCAGCAGTTTACCACTGGGGGCCAAAAACATTCAGTACTTC.